This TCR beta chain was observed in a study of blood T cell repertoires in COVID-19. Study-level information: Nucleic acid was either cDNA or gDNA, and it came from T cells, B-cell-depleted T cells, or PBMCs.

This clone was seen more than once but under ten times. Germline assignment: CDR1 MDHEN and CDR2 SYDVKM. Trimming took off 3 bases at V and 5 bases at J, with 10 bases between the two ends. This CDR3 is built from 13 residues. This table comes from immunoSEQ multiplex PCR, and its TCRdb copy is limited to in-frame clones, with some not included. This sample yields fewer than 100,000 clones, of which more than 70% are seen a single time; about 24% belongs to the top ten. Sequencing input: peripheral blood. The receptor comes from a man aged 65 to 79 with acute or convalescent COVID-19. The chain combines TRBV28 with TRBJ1-1; the D is unclear. The DNA of the CDR3 is TGTGCCAGCAGTTTGGTCCCTCGGACTGAAGCTTTCTTT. It specifies CASSLVPRTEAFF.